This TCR beta chain emerged from a study of T-cell reconstitution after alpha-beta-depleted transplantation in children. For TCRbeta, the library was prepared with unique molecular identifiers. TCRdb processed the PCR reads anew with MiXCR; each CDR3 protein has one entry. The sample contains about 900,000 distinct CDR3 sequences, about 29% of which appear only once. Broader study findings: Surviving recipient cells, namely T cells and thymic progenitors, were the source of high day-60 TCRbeta diversity in some patients. Several hundred expanded graft clones reportedly supplied alpha-beta T cells about two months after transplant. T-cell counts and diversity at one year post-transplant came mainly from newly produced T cells.

Worth noting for this clonotype: As yet, its antigen is unknown.

Trimming left V 4 bases short and J 1 base short, with 17 bases between. The CDR3 is made up of 17 amino acids. Per the germline V gene, CDR1 is LGHDT and CDR2 is YNNKEL (reference sequence). The sample consisted of PBMCs, mostly from graft donor cells, taken 360 days after TCRalphabeta/CD19-depleted stem cell transplant. The chain joins TRBV3-1 to TRBJ1-5, with a tentative D call TRBD1 (5 bases). The receptor comes from a boy younger than two who had a stem cell transplant for SCID, so the T cells may come from the graft donor. The CDR3 nucleotides read TGTGCCAGCAGCCGATGGGGGGAGGGAGGGAGCAATCAGCCCCAGCATTTT. It is translated as CASSRWGEGGSNQPQHF.